Reported below is one T cell receptor beta chain. Its specificity is not known. The data were obtained in a study of radiation and T cells in renal cell carcinoma. Findings of the study overall: Top tumor clonotypes rose in blood 2 weeks post-radiation, then contracted.

Time point: blood 2 weeks post-SBRT. Treatment given: 15 Gy SBRT to primary tumor, nephrectomy 4 weeks later. This renal cell carcinoma was of the clear cell type. The CDR3 is 13 residues long. V lost 4 bases, J lost 5 bases, and 10 bases lay in between. From germline, CDR1 is MRHNA and CDR2 SNTAGT. TCRdb's table, derived via immunoSEQ multiplex PCR, lists solely in-frame clones and lacks some. The sample shows about 130,000 clones, 81% of them seen only once. The rearrangement uses TRBV6-4 and TRBJ2-3; D is perhaps TRBD2 (5 bases). Specimen: blood, collected from a patient whose treatment included radiotherapy and nephrectomy. The TCR comes from a man between 45 and 60 years old with renal cell carcinoma. The CDR3 spells CASSVRVGDTQYF. The CDR3 DNA follows: TGTGCCAGCAGTGTGAGGGTTGGAGATACGCAGTATTTT.